The 19 T cell receptor beta chains presented below share a single source sample, sequenced in a study of graft-versus-host responses after intestinal transplantation. Repertoires were generated with immunoSEQ multiplex PCR, while TCRdb's copy carries only in-frame clones and drops some. The table shows some 97,000 clones, with over 75% occurring only once. Their recognized antigens are unknown. The sample consisted of unstimulated CD4+ T cells sorted from spleen or lymph node cells, taken before transplant. These receptor sequences come from a human donor who was the organ donor for an intestinal transplant.

A few counts support this clone. This sequence joins TRBV4-1 and TRBJ1-4; 8 nucleotides agree with TRBD1. The CDR3 loop spans 15 amino acids. Unmatched junction bases numbered 7, after V lost 3 bases and J lost 7 bases. Germline V gene data show CDR1 as MGHRA and CDR2 as YSYEKL. CDR3 residues: CASSHGAGGGEKLFF. DNA for the CDR3: TGCGCCAGCAGCCACGGTGCAGGGGGCGGTGAAAAACTGTTTTTT.

The chain employs TRBV28 and TRBJ2-7; 9 bases map to TRBD1. CDR1 and CDR2 from the germline V gene are MDHEN and SYDVKM. CDR3 size: 15 residues. The J segment lost 3 bases and the V segment lost 6 bases, leaving 9 bases of the junction unmatched. Here the CDR3 DNA reads TGTGCCAGCAGATCCCTGGACAGGGGACACTACGAGCAGTACTTC. Protein: CASRSLDRGHYEQYF.

V gene TRBV6-1 combines with J gene TRBJ1-2, with 8 positions matching TRBD1. This CDR3 has 14 amino acids. The trim removed 6 bases at V and 8 bases at J, leaving 11 bases unmatched. Germline V lookup: CDR1 MNHNS, CDR2 SASEGT. The CDR3 sequence is CASSLRAGGWGYTF. The CDR3 nucleotides are TGTGCCAGCAGCCTAAGGGCAGGGGGCTGGGGCTACACCTTC.

V and J are TRBV5-1 and TRBJ2-3, with 7 bases matching TRBD1. Trimming took 3 bases from V and 11 from J; bases not matched to a gene: 15. The CDR3 sequence is 15 residues long. The germline CDR1 and CDR2 sequences are SGHRS and YFSETQ. The CDR3: CASSWVDRQANLQYF. CDR3 in DNA: TGCGCCAGCAGCTGGGTGGACAGGCAGGCGAATTTGCAGTATTTT.

V and J are TRBV19 and TRBJ2-3, with 16 nucleotides matching TRBD2. The CDR3 runs 18 residues. Trimming cost V 3 bases and J 6 bases; bases outside gene matches: 9. Germline V CDR1 and CDR2: LNHDA, SQIVND (reference sequence). This chain's CDR3 is CASSIEGTSGGARDTQYF. CDR3 bases: TGTGCCAGTAGTATTGAGGGGACTAGCGGGGGGGCCCGGGATACGCAGTATTTT.

The genes are TRBV19 and TRBJ2-3, with 11 nucleotides matching TRBD2. V gave up 5 bases and J gave up 6 bases; unmatched junction bases: 16. Germline CDR1 is LNHDA and CDR2 is SQIVND (reference sequence). The CDR3 loop spans 18 amino acids. CDR3: CASSSRTSGYWDTDTQYF. DNA of the CDR3: TGTGCCAGTAGTTCAAGGACTAGCGGGTATTGGGATACGGATACGCAGTATTTT. Combining the CDR3 with reference TRBV19 and TRBJ2-3 gives the whole variable domain DGGITQSPKYLFRKEGQNVTLSCEQNLNHDAMYWYRQDPGQGLRLIYYSQIVNDFQKGDIAEGYSVSREKKESFPLTVTSAQKNPTAFYLCASSSRTSGYWDTDTQYFGPGTRLTVL.

J is TRBJ2-5 and V is TRBV28; 8 nucleotides match TRBD2. Germline lookup yields CDR1 MDHEN and CDR2 SYDVKM. V was pared by 8 bases and J by 5 bases, with 10 bases of the junction left unmatched. There are 14 residues in the CDR3. The CDR3 sequence is CASLAGGGGETQYF. The CDR3 nucleotides read TGTGCCAGCCTGGCGGGGGGCGGCGGGGAGACCCAGTACTTC.

The chain joins TRBV2 to TRBJ1-1; the D gene is possibly TRBD1 (5 bases). The CDR3 has 14 amino acids. The V gene lost 5 bases and the J gene lost 1 base, with 11 bases spanning the gap. From germline, CDR1 is SNHLY and CDR2 FYNNEI. The DNA of the CDR3 is TGTGCCAGCAGTAGACAGTTGGAGAACACTGAAGCTTTCTTT. It translates to CASSRQLENTEAFF. The variable domain in full, completed from reference TRBV2 and TRBJ1-1, reads EPEVTQTPSHQVTQMGQEVILRCVPISNHLYFYWYRQILGQKVEFLVSFYNNEISEKSEIFDDQFSVERPDGSNFTLKIRSTKLEDSAMYFCASSRQLENTEAFFGQGTRLTVV.

This clone occurred once. The chain couples TRBV4-2 to TRBJ2-7, with D unclear. CDR3 length: 16 residues. Per germline, CDR1 LGHNA and CDR2 YNFKEQ. Trimming pared 0 bases from V and 3 bases from J, leaving 15 bases between. This CDR3 reads CASSQDLVRNLYEQYF. The DNA of the CDR3 is TGTGCCAGCAGCCAAGATTTGGTCAGGAACCTCTACGAGCAGTACTTC.

V and J are TRBV5-4 and TRBJ1-6; D unresolved. The CDR3 extends over 13 amino acids. Per germline, CDR1 SGHNT and CDR2 YYREEE (reference sequence). V dropped 7 bases and J dropped 10 bases, with 15 bases sitting between them. The chain's CDR3 is CASGREGRSPLHF. CDR3 nucleotide sequence: TGTGCCAGCGGTAGGGAGGGAAGATCACCCCTCCACTTT.

The chain uses TRBV5-1 and TRBJ2-7; perhaps D is TRBD1 or TRBD2 (5 bases each). CDR1 is SGHRS, CDR2 YFSETQ, per germline. V was shortened by 2 bases and J by 0 bases, with 12 bases between the two germline ends. The CDR3 sequence is 15 residues long. The chain's CDR3 is CASSFGAARSYEQYF. CDR3 bases: TGCGCCAGCAGCTTCGGGGCAGCCCGCTCCTACGAGCAGTACTTC.

The chain employs TRBV6-1 and TRBJ2-1; D is possibly TRBD2 (5 bases). This CDR3 has 15 amino acids. Germline CDR1 MNHNS, CDR2 SASEGT. V lost 7 bases to trimming and J lost 3 bases, with 16 bases between them. The CDR3 reads CASTPSGWNYNEQFF. CDR3 sequence (DNA): TGTGCCAGCACCCCGTCGGGGTGGAACTACAATGAGCAGTTCTTC.

This chain connects TRBV4-1 to TRBJ2-3; 10 positions match TRBD2. This CDR3 is built from 15 residues. V shed 1 base and J 4 bases; nucleotides not matched to a gene: 2. Germline CDR1 is MGHRA and CDR2 is YSYEKL. The CDR3: CASSQVAGGADTQYF. The CDR3, as DNA: TGCGCCAGCAGCCAAGTAGCGGGGGGAGCAGATACGCAGTATTTT.

The sample holds one count of this clone. The chain is built from TRBV6-6 and TRBJ2-5, with D possibly being TRBD2 (6 bases). Trimming cost V 6 bases and J 3 bases, with 11 bases left between them. CDR1 MNHNY and CDR2 SVGAGI come from the germline V gene (reference sequence). This CDR3 has 13 residues. This chain's CDR3 is CASRTGVEETQYF. CDR3 bases: TGTGCCAGCAGGACGGGAGTGGAAGAGACCCAGTACTTC.

This clone was seen only once. The chain uses TRBV7-3 and TRBJ2-5, with 14 positions matching TRBD2. The trim removed 5 bases at V and 0 bases at J, leaving 8 bases unmatched. The CDR3 covers 18 residues. Germline assignment: CDR1 SGHTA and CDR2 FQGTGA. CDR3 sequence reads: CASSPGLAGGMYQETQYF. CDR3 sequence (DNA): TGTGCCAGCAGCCCAGGACTAGCGGGGGGAATGTACCAAGAGACCCAGTACTTC.

The chain couples TRBV7-9 to TRBJ2-5; the D gene could be TRBD1 or TRBD2 (5 bases each). The CDR3 runs to 11 residues. Germline values: CDR1 SEHNR, CDR2 FQNEAQ (reference sequence). The germline V and J ends were trimmed by 4 bases and 9 bases, with 9 bases remaining between them. The CDR3 loop reads CASSSMGAQYF. In DNA form, the CDR3 reads TGTGCCAGCAGCTCTATGGGGGCCCAGTACTTC. Using reference TRBV7-9 and TRBJ2-5 for the parts outside the CDR3, the full variable domain is DTGVSQNPRHKITKRGQNVTFRCDPISEHNRLYWYRQTLGQGPEFLTYFQNEAQLEKSRLLSDRFSAERPKGSFSTLEIQRTEQGDSAMYLCASSSMGAQYFGPGTRLLVL.

V and J are TRBV6-5 and TRBJ1-2; D remains unclear. The CDR3 length is 13 residues. V was trimmed by 4 bases and J by 4 bases, leaving 10 bases between them. Germline loops: CDR1 MNHEY, CDR2 SVGAGI. The DNA for the CDR3 is TGTGCCAGCAGTTGGGTGGGCGGCTATGGCTACACCTTC. Its protein product is CASSWVGGYGYTF.

V gene TRBV27 combines with J gene TRBJ2-7, with TRBD2 matching over 10 bases. Germline values: CDR1 MNHEY, CDR2 SMNVEV (reference sequence). After removal of 4 bases from V and 2 bases from J, the junction contained 5 bases not matched to a gene. This CDR3 has 15 amino acids. Here the CDR3 DNA reads TGTGCCAGCAGTTCACTAGCGGGGTCCGCCTACGAGCAGTACTTC. Its protein product is CASSSLAGSAYEQYF.

This rearrangement joins TRBV7-2 to TRBJ1-6, with D unresolved. There are 12 residues in the CDR3. Trimming shortened V by 4 bases and J by 9 bases, and 7 bases separated the two germline ends. CDR1 and CDR2 (germline): SGHTA, FQGNSA. The CDR3, as DNA: TGTGCCAGCAGCTCCCCCGCTTCACCCCTCCACTTT. Encoded protein: CASSSPASPLHF.